This T cell receptor beta chain was found in a study of blood T cells in healthy people across ages. General study points: Roughly linear declines in TCR beta diversity per million T cells occurred with age.

Staff drew ten milliliters of peripheral blood from each donor. V was pared by 1 base and J by 4 bases, with 9 bases between. CDR1 and CDR2 from the germline V gene are MNHNY and SVGAGI (reference sequence). This CDR3 comprises 14 residues. Turning to this clonotype: The antigen remains unidentified.

Together with a sample-barcoded 5' primer, a J-beta primer mix was included in a second PCR lasting about 7 to 12 cycles. A template-switch adaptor that had 12 random nucleotides put a tag on each cDNA molecule. Via MiXCR, TCRdb re-called the 5' RACE reads, giving one row per CDR3 protein. The table records hundreds of thousands of distinct CDR3 sequences, approximately 50% of them present only once. Sequenced sample: blood. The chain has TRBV6-6 and TRBJ2-3; no reliable D call. This TCR was sampled from an older woman in good health. The CDR3 DNA follows: TGTGCCAGCAGTTACTATCTAGGTTCAGATACGCAGTATTTT. Translating it yields CASSYYLGSDTQYF.